Below, 17 T cell receptor beta chains from the same sample are listed, as sequenced in a study of T-cell memory formation after mild COVID-19 (dated by TCRdb to about 2021). Libraries were made using 5' RACE. The instrument given in TCRdb is Illumina NovaSeq 6000. TCRdb reanalyzed the raw reads on its own, using fastp at Q25 for trimming and MiXCR for clone calling, and kept in-frame beta chains. CDR3 protein sequences are deduplicated, and each keeps its most common genes and DNA. The sample table lists some 300,000 distinct CDR3 sequences, 20% to 25% of them with a count of one. The ten largest account for roughly a fifth of the sample. The sample was PBMCs or a T cell subset sorted from them (not recorded which). These receptors came from a man aged 18 to 29 who had mild COVID-19 (a few samples of this study predate the infection). The sample titles of this study are shuffled in the database, so cell type and time point are left out; the donor was told from shared clones.

The rearrangement uses TRBV6-6 and TRBJ2-3; D is ambiguous. Per the germline V gene, CDR1 is MNHNY and CDR2 is SVGAGI (reference sequence). The CDR3 runs 12 residues. Deletions cut 3 bases from V and 3 bases from J, with 4 bases between. The DNA for the CDR3 is TGTGCCAGCAGTTATGCTACAGATACGCAGTATTTT. Its translation: CASSYATDTQYF.

The chain links TRBV3-1 to TRBJ2-7; 9 nucleotides line up with TRBD2. V lost 3 bases, J lost 2 bases, and 14 bases stayed unmatched. The V gene's germline CDR1 is LGHDT and CDR2 YNNKEL (reference sequence). The CDR3 totals 18 residues. This chain's CDR3 is CASSHGRGTSGRTYEQYV. In nucleotides, the CDR3 is TGTGCCAGCAGCCATGGGAGAGGCACTAGCGGGCGCACCTACGAGCAGTACGTC.

This clonotype has only a few counts. CDR3 DNA: TGCGCCAGCAGCTTGGTAGGTCAGGGACACACTGAAGCTTTCTTT. This translates into CASSLVGQGHTEAFF. The chain uses TRBV5-1 and TRBJ1-1, with a tentative D call TRBD1 (5 bases). The CDR3 length is 15 residues. V lost 0 bases and J 3 bases, leaving 12 bases between the germline ends. The V gene's germline CDR1 is SGHRS and CDR2 YFSETQ.

The chain carries TRBV5-1 and TRBJ2-1; 7 nucleotides line up with TRBD1. The germline V gene encodes CDR1 SGHRS and CDR2 YFSETQ. The CDR3 loop spans 15 amino acids. J lost 7 bases, V lost 2 bases, and 9 bases had no gene match. The CDR3 sequence: CASSFRQGDGNEQFF. In DNA form, the CDR3 reads TGCGCCAGCAGCTTTAGGCAGGGGGATGGAAATGAGCAGTTCTTC.

There are a few counts of this clonotype. J is TRBJ2-3 and V is TRBV29-1; D may be TRBD1 (6 bases). V was shortened by 3 bases and J by 0 bases, with 10 bases between the two germline ends. Germline-derived CDR1 and CDR2 are SQVTM and ANQGSEA. There are 14 residues in the CDR3. The CDR3 region is CSVDNRASTDTQYF. The CDR3 DNA is TGCAGCGTTGATAACAGGGCTAGCACAGATACGCAGTATTTT.

The chain carries TRBV10-3 and TRBJ2-3; D may correspond to TRBD1 or TRBD2 (5 bases each). With 6 bases removed from V and 1 base from J, the gap between germline ends came to 11 bases. The CDR3 is 14 amino acids. Germline V lookup: CDR1 ENHRY, CDR2 SYGVKD. In DNA, the CDR3 is TGTGCCATCAGGGGGGACCCAGGCACAGATACGCAGTATTTT. Its protein is CAIRGDPGTDTQYF.

DNA of the CDR3: TGTGCCACCCCTCAGGGTGACTATAGCAATCAGCCCCAGCATTTT. It translates to CATPQGDYSNQPQHF. The genes are TRBV24-1 and TRBJ1-5, with a possible D match to TRBD1 (5 bases). Trimming cost V 9 bases and J 0 bases, with 14 bases left between them. The CDR3 sequence is 15 residues long. Per germline, CDR1 KGHDR and CDR2 SFDVKD.

This clonotype has more than one count but fewer than ten. CDR3: CASTLDREETQYF. The CDR3 coding sequence is TGTGCCAGCACCTTGGACAGGGAAGAGACCCAGTACTTC. The genes are TRBV12-3 or TRBV12-4 and TRBJ2-5; 8 nucleotides align to TRBD1. J lost 3 bases, V lost 7 bases, and 4 bases had no gene match. The CDR3 sequence is 13 residues long.

To note about this clonotype: The junction shows a germline mismatch at one end, possibly a read error. The chain carries TRBV18 and TRBJ2-1; the match to TRBD2 covers 7 bases. The CDR3 spans 16 residues. The germline gives CDR1 KGHSH, CDR2 LQKENI. CDR3 bases: TGTGCCAGCTCCCCACCGGGACTACCCTCCTACAATGAGCAGTTCTTC. It specifies CASSPPGLPSYNEQFF.

This chain uses TRBV10-3 with TRBJ1-4; the match to TRBD1 covers 7 bases. CDR1 is ENHRY, CDR2 SYGVKD, per germline. With V trimmed by 3 bases and J by 0 bases, 7 bases remained unmatched. This CDR3 is 17 amino acids long. CDR3: CAISEQGNTATNEKLFF. CDR3 nucleotides: TGTGCCATCAGTGAACAGGGGAACACTGCAACTAATGAAAAACTGTTTTTT.

The DNA of the CDR3 is TGTGCCATCAGTCCGGGACAGGGATCTAGCGGGGCCCCCACAGATACGCAGTATTTT. This encodes CAISPGQGSSGAPTDTQYF. V and J are TRBV10-3 and TRBJ2-3; possibly TRBD1 or TRBD2 for D (9 bases each). With 5 bases removed from V and 2 bases from J, the gap between germline ends came to 26 bases. The CDR3 has 19 amino acids. CDR1 ENHRY and CDR2 SYGVKD come from the germline V gene.

This clonotype was recorded a few times. The chain recombines TRBV7-2 with TRBJ1-1; 9 positions agree with TRBD1. Germline assignment: CDR1 SGHTA and CDR2 FQGNSA. The V and J ends lost 7 bases and 5 bases, in that order; junction bases with no gene match: 8. There are 14 residues in the CDR3. In DNA, the CDR3 is TGTGCCAGCATACGGGACAGGGAGGGGACTGAAGCTTTCTTT. As protein: CASIRDREGTEAFF.

The gene calls are TRBV7-2 and TRBJ2-7; the D is unclear. The V gene lost 2 bases and the J gene lost 5 bases, with 10 bases spanning the gap. Germline-derived CDR1 and CDR2 are SGHTA and FQGNSA. CDR3 length: 13 amino acids. The CDR3 loop reads CASSLRVSHEQYF. CDR3 sequence (DNA): TGTGCCAGCAGCTTAAGGGTTAGCCACGAGCAGTACTTC. The variable domain in full, with the rest retrieved from reference TRBV7-2 and TRBJ2-7, is GAGVSQSPSNKVTEKGKDVELRCDPISGHTALYWYRQSLGQGLEFLIYFQGNSAPDKSGLPSDRFSAERTGGSVSTLTIQRTQQEDSAVYLCASSLRVSHEQYFGPGTRLTVT.

V is TRBV20-1 and J is TRBJ2-3; the D gene is possibly TRBD1 (5 bases). Germline V gene lookup returns CDR1 DFQATT and CDR2 SNEGSKA (reference sequence). The CDR3 has 16 amino acids. Trimming cost V 6 bases and J 0 bases, with 19 bases left between them. The CDR3 here is CSAWAPQGYSTDTQYF. The CDR3 DNA sequence: TGCAGTGCCTGGGCACCCCAGGGCTACAGCACAGATACGCAGTATTTT.

This clonotype appeared a few times. CDR3 DNA: TGTGCCAGCCGCTATTACACTGAAGCTTTCTTT. It is translated as CASRYYTEAFF. The chain has TRBV7-2 and TRBJ1-1; D is unresolved. With 8 bases removed from V and 3 bases from J, the gap between germline ends came to 7 bases. Germline CDR1 and CDR2: SGHTA and FQGNSA. This CDR3 comprises 11 residues.

This clonotype has just a few counts. The gene calls are TRBV6-2 or TRBV6-3 and TRBJ2-3; 8 bases match TRBD2. Germline-derived CDR1 and CDR2 are MNHEY and SVGEGT. The CDR3 sequence is 18 residues long. V was pared by 5 bases and J by 6 bases, with 19 bases of the junction left unmatched. The chain's CDR3 is CASSPHPGIAGLGDTQYF. CDR3 DNA sequence: TGTGCCAGCAGTCCCCACCCTGGAATAGCGGGGCTAGGTGATACGCAGTATTTT.

The rearrangement links TRBV6-6 to TRBJ2-2; D may be TRBD1 (5 bases). The CDR3 consists of 17 residues. CDR1 MNHNY and CDR2 SVGAGI come from the germline V gene (reference sequence). Trimming left V 3 bases short and J 0 bases short, with 14 bases between. The CDR3: CASSYPRPTANTGELFF. CDR3 bases: TGTGCCAGCAGTTATCCCCGCCCGACAGCGAACACCGGGGAGCTGTTTTTT.